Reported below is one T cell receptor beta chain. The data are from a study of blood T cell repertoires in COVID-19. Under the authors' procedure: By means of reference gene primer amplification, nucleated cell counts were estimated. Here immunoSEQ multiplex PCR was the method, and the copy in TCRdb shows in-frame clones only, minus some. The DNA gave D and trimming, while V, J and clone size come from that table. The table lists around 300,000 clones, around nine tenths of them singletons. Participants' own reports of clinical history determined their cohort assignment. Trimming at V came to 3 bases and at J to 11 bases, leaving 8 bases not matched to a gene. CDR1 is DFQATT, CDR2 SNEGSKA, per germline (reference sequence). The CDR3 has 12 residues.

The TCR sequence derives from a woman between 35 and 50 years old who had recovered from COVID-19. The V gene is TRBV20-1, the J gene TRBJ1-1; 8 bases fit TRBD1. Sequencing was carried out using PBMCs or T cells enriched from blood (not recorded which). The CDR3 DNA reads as TGCAGTGCTAGTGTTCAGGGGGCGGGGGCTTTCTTT. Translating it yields CSASVQGAGAFF.